The rows below give T cell receptor beta chains drawn from one sample of a study of T cells in Graves' hyperthyroidism and ophthalmopathy. From the multiplex PCR reads, TCRdb called clonotypes with MiXCR, one entry per CDR3 protein. The data show a few hundred thousand distinct CDR3 sequences, less than 20% seen once. Sequencing was performed on blood. These receptors were obtained from a young woman with Graves' hyperthyroidism. The CDR3 runs from the conserved cysteine through the conserved F or W. The order of the fields is V gene, J gene, D gene, clone size, CDR3 DNA, CDR3 protein. D genes are given only for firm matches. The size field is filled for only some rows; it gives once, few, many or a size class.

>TRBV6-1|TRBJ1-6|TRBD1|-
TGTGCCAGCAGTCGCCTGGGGGGACAGGGGGGCTCACCCCTCCACTTT
CASSRLGGQGGSPLHF
>TRBV11-2|TRBJ2-1|TRBD2|many
TGTGCCAGCCGAGAGAGGCGGGAGTTCAATGAGCAGTTCTTC
CASRERREFNEQFF
>TRBV29-1|TRBJ2-7|-|-
TGCAGCGTTGGGTTCGCAGGGTTCTCCTACGAGCAGTACTTC
CSVGFAGFSYEQYF
>TRBV2|TRBJ1-5|-|-
TGTGCCAGCAGTGATTACGGAGGCAATCAGCCCCAGCATTTT
CASSDYGGNQPQHF
>TRBV6-5|TRBJ2-7|-|many
TGTGCCAGCAGTTACTCGGAACAGAACTACGAGCAGTACTTC
CASSYSEQNYEQYF
>TRBV28|TRBJ2-7|-|many
TGTGCCAGCACTACGTATCAAAAACCCCCCTACGAGCAGTACTTC
CASTTYQKPPYEQYF
>TRBV2|TRBJ2-5|-|-
TGTGCCATCAGCGCGACGACCAGTCGGGAGACCCAGTACTTC
CAISATTSRETQYF
>TRBV6-1|TRBJ1-4|-|-
TGTGCCAGCAGTGGAAGGGAGCGGGAAAAACTGTTTTTT
CASSGREREKLFF
>TRBV7-9|TRBJ2-1|TRBD1|-
TGTGCCAGCAGTGTCACAGGGGGAATCTACGAGCAGTTCTTC
CASSVTGGIYEQFF
>TRBV25-1|TRBJ2-4|TRBD2|-
TGTGCCAGCAGTGAGTGGCTAGCGGGAGCCGAAAACATTCAGTACTTC
CASSEWLAGAENIQYF
>TRBV20-1|TRBJ1-1|-|many
TGCAGTGCTAGAGTCGCGGACAGCGACACTGAAGCTTTCTTT
CSARVADSDTEAFF
>TRBV27|TRBJ1-6|-|-
TGTGCCAGCAGTTTATTGGTCAGAAGCTCCTATAATTCACCCCTCCACTTT
CASSLLVRSSYNSPLHF
>TRBV2|TRBJ1-2|-|many
TGTGCCAGCAGTGACTACTTGGGCTACACCTTC
CASSDYLGYTF
>TRBV7-9|TRBJ2-7|TRBD1|many
TGTGCCAGCAGCGTGACAGGGGGCGAGGAGCAGTACTTC
CASSVTGGEEQYF
>TRBV27|TRBJ2-3|-|many
TGTGCCAGCAGTTCGGGGGATACGCAGTATTTT
CASSSGDTQYF
>TRBV27|TRBJ1-2|TRBD1|-
TGTGCCAGCAGTCTTACAGGGGCATCTGGCTATGGCTACACCTTC
CASSLTGASGYGYTF
>TRBV5-6|TRBJ1-4|TRBD1|-
TGTGCCAGCAGCTTGGGGGCCGGGACAGCTGAAGAAAAACTGTTTTTT
CASSLGAGTAEEKLFF
>TRBV12-3/TRBV12-4|TRBJ2-1|TRBD2|many
TGTGCCAGCAGCCCGGCGCTAGCGGGAGCGAATGAGCAGTTCTTC
CASSPALAGANEQFF
>TRBV20-1|TRBJ2-7|-|-
TGCAGTGCTAGAGATTGGTCCCACGAGCAGTACTTC
CSARDWSHEQYF
>TRBV20-1|TRBJ2-3|TRBD2|-
TGCAGTGCTACTTGGAGTGGGGCTAGCGGGAGGACAGATACGCAGTATTTT
CSATWSGASGRTDTQYF
>TRBV7-6|TRBJ2-3|TRBD2|-
TGTGCCAGCAGCCTGGATACCGGGACTACTGGTACAGATACGCAGTATTTT
CASSLDTGTTGTDTQYF
>TRBV5-5|TRBJ2-2|TRBD1|many
TGTGCCAGCAGTACGACAGGGGACACCGGGGAGCTGTTTTTT
CASSTTGDTGELFF
>TRBV7-9|TRBJ2-7|TRBD2|many
TGTGCCAGCAGCCTCAGGACTAGCGGTGAGCAGTACTTC
CASSLRTSGEQYF
>TRBV5-4|TRBJ2-7|-|-
TGTGCCAGCAGCTTTGGACAACAGCGGCAGTACTTC
CASSFGQQRQYF